Shown below are 15 T cell receptor beta chains from a single sample sequenced in a study of cytomegalovirus exposure and HLA in healthy donors. Sequenced by immunoSEQ multiplex PCR; TCRdb stores in-frame clones only, minus some. This table has around 90,000 clones, about four fifths appearing once. Sequenced sample: PBMCs. The receptors were gathered from a woman younger than 35 in good health and CMV-seropositive.

This sequence joins TRBV18 and TRBJ1-6; TRBD1 matches 7 bases. Germline V CDR1 and CDR2: KGHSH, LQKENI. This CDR3 region has 14 residues. J lost 6 bases, V lost 4 bases, and 3 bases had no gene match. CDR3 nucleotide sequence: TGTGCCAGCTCACTGACAGGGATTAATTCACCCCTCCACTTT. Amino acids: CASSLTGINSPLHF.

This chain connects TRBV5-1 to TRBJ2-5, with TRBD1 matching over 9 bases. The J segment lost 1 base and the V segment lost 4 bases, leaving 8 bases of the junction unmatched. Per the germline V gene, CDR1 is SGHRS and CDR2 is YFSETQ. CDR3 length equals 16 residues. The CDR3 is CASSPLPGQGQETQYF. The CDR3 DNA sequence: TGCGCCAGCAGCCCTCTCCCGGGACAGGGCCAAGAGACCCAGTACTTC.

The V and J genes are TRBV30 and TRBJ1-4; 7 positions match TRBD1. The junction had 4 bases not matched to a gene; V was cut back by 5 bases and J by 4 bases. CDR1 GTSNPN and CDR2 SVGIG come from the germline V gene (reference sequence). The CDR3 totals 13 residues. The DNA for the CDR3 is TGTGCCTGGGACAGGGAGAATAATGAAAAACTGTTTTTT. Its protein is CAWDRENNEKLFF.

This clone showed up just a few times. V gene TRBV28 combines with J gene TRBJ1-5, with D maybe TRBD1 (6 bases). V was cut by 4 bases and J by 3 bases, with 16 bases left in between. CDR3 length: 16 residues. CDR1 MDHEN and CDR2 SYDVKM come from the germline V gene. The CDR3 spells CASSSAADSYNQPQHF. Written as DNA, the CDR3 is TGTGCCAGCAGTTCAGCCGCGGACAGCTACAATCAGCCCCAGCATTTT. The full variable domain, rest sourced from reference TRBV28 and TRBJ1-5, is DVKVTQSSRYLVKRTGEKVFLECVQDMDHENMFWYRQDPGLGLRLIYFSYDVKMKEKGDIPEGYSVSREKKERFSLILESASTNQTSMYLCASSSAADSYNQPQHFGDGTRLSIL.

This rearrangement joins TRBV28 to TRBJ2-1, with 8 bases lining up with TRBD2. CDR3 length: 14 amino acids. The germline V gene has CDR1 MDHEN and CDR2 SYDVKM. V lost 7 bases to trimming and J lost 2 bases; unmatched junction nucleotides: 4. CDR3 bases: TGTGCCAGCACCACCGGGGGGGCCTACAATGAGCAGTTCTTC. It specifies CASTTGGAYNEQFF.

The chain combines TRBV4-3 with TRBJ1-6, with TRBD1 as a possible D gene (5 bases). Germline CDR1 LGHNA, CDR2 YSLEER. The CDR3 is 14 amino acids. Between the trimmed V and J ends, which lost 6 bases and 9 bases, there was a span of 15 bases. The chain's CDR3 is CASREWAGGSPLHF. The CDR3 DNA follows: TGCGCCAGCAGGGAATGGGCCGGGGGTTCACCCCTCCACTTT.

The gene calls are TRBV6-5 and TRBJ2-1, with D perhaps TRBD1 (5 bases). V was clipped by 4 bases and J by 10 bases, with 14 bases between them. The CDR3 extends over 13 amino acids. Germline V gene sequence: CDR1 MNHEY, CDR2 SVGAGI. In DNA form, the CDR3 reads TGTGCCAGCAGTTCAAGCAGGGTAAACGAGCAGTTCTTC. It is translated as CASSSSRVNEQFF.

The gene calls are TRBV28 and TRBJ2-5, with D tentatively TRBD1 (8 bases). CDR1 and CDR2 (germline): MDHEN, SYDVKM. The germline V and J ends were trimmed by 8 bases and 6 bases, with 22 bases remaining between them. This CDR3 has 15 amino acids. The CDR3 here is CASRGAGGRGKTQYF. The DNA of the CDR3 is TGTGCCAGCCGGGGGGCAGGGGGCCGTGGGAAGACCCAGTACTTC.

This rearrangement joins TRBV27 to TRBJ1-6; unclear D gene. V lost 2 bases and J lost 8, with 10 bases in between. Germline lookup yields CDR1 MNHEY and CDR2 SMNVEV (reference sequence). The CDR3 consists of 14 residues. The CDR3 is CASSLEGRDSPLHF. In DNA, the CDR3 is TGTGCCAGCAGTTTAGAGGGTCGAGATTCACCCCTCCACTTT.

The chain employs TRBV5-1 and TRBJ1-6, with 10 positions matching TRBD1. Unmatched junction bases numbered 13, after V lost 0 bases and J lost 10 bases. CDR1 and CDR2 (germline): SGHRS, YFSETQ. The CDR3 contains 18 residues. Here the CDR3 reads CASSLARGGQGKRSPLHF. CDR3 in DNA: TGCGCCAGCAGCTTGGCAAGAGGGGGACAGGGGAAAAGGTCACCCCTCCACTTT. The variable domain in full, completed from reference TRBV5-1 and TRBJ1-6, reads KAGVTQTPRYLIKTRGQQVTLSCSPISGHRSVSWYQQTPGQGLQFLFEYFSETQRNKGNFPGRFSGRQFSNSRSEMNVSTLELGDSALYLCASSLARGGQGKRSPLHFGNGTRLTVT.

The chain has TRBV20-1 and TRBJ2-1; no reliable D call. CDR1 is DFQATT and CDR2 is SNEGSKA in the germline V gene (reference sequence). This CDR3 is 11 amino acids long. V lost 6 bases, J lost 15 bases, and 18 bases lay in between. CDR3 amino acids: CSAFSGRVGFF. CDR3 in DNA: TGCAGTGCCTTTTCTGGTCGGGTCGGGTTCTTC.

This clone was observed a single time. V and J are TRBV19 and TRBJ2-2; 10 bases match TRBD2. The CDR3 covers 14 residues. Trimming cost V 7 bases and J 6 bases; bases outside gene matches: 5. Germline-derived CDR1 and CDR2 are LNHDA and SQIVND (reference sequence). The CDR3 protein is CASTTSGESGELFF. The CDR3 DNA reads as TGTGCCAGTACCACTAGCGGGGAGTCCGGGGAGCTGTTTTTT.

This sequence joins TRBV9 and TRBJ2-1; 13 nucleotides match TRBD2. From germline, CDR1 is SGDLS and CDR2 YYNGEE. Trimming took 3 bases from V and 0 from J; bases not matched to a gene: 3. CDR3 length: 17 residues. The CDR3, as DNA: TGTGCCAGCAGCGGGACTAGCGGGGGAAGCTCCTACAATGAGCAGTTCTTC. Its translation is CASSGTSGGSSYNEQFF.

This chain connects TRBV18 to TRBJ1-6; 9 bases align to TRBD1. Trimming cost V 2 bases and J 9 bases; bases outside gene matches: 5. Germline V CDR1 and CDR2: KGHSH, LQKENI. The CDR3 contains 15 residues. The CDR3 protein is CASSPETGGRSPLHF. The CDR3 nucleotides read TGTGCCAGCTCACCAGAGACAGGGGGGCGTTCACCCCTCCACTTT.

The rearrangement links TRBV30 to TRBJ2-1; TRBD2 is a possible D gene (5 bases). Trimming removed 8 bases at V and 0 bases at J, with 14 bases between. Germline V CDR1 and CDR2: GTSNPN, SVGIG (reference sequence). This CDR3 is 14 amino acids long. CDR3 bases: TGTGCCGCCTCCCCGGGGAGCTCCTACAATGAGCAGTTCTTC. It specifies CAASPGSSYNEQFF.